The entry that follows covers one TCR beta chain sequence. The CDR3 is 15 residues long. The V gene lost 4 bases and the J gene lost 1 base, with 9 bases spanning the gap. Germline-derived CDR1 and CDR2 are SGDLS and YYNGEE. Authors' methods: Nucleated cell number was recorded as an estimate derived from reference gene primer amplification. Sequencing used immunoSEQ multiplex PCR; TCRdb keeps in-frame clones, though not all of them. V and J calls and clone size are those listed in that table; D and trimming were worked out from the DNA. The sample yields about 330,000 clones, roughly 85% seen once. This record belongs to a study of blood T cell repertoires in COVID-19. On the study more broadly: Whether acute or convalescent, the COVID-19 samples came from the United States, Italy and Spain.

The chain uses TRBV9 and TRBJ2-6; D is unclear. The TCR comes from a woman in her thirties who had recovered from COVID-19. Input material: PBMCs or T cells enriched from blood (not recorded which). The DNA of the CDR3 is TGTGCCAGCAGCCCCCGGGTTTCTGGGGCCAACGTCCTGACTTTC. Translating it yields CASSPRVSGANVLTF.